This T cell receptor beta chain comes out of a study of blood T cell repertoires in COVID-19. The overall study: T cells, B-cell-depleted T cells, or PBMCs supplied cDNA or gDNA.

In the original processing: Nucleated cell counts were estimated from reference gene primer amplification. Sequencing was performed with immunoSEQ multiplex PCR; in TCRdb, only in-frame clones are kept and a portion is missing. V, J and clone size are those of that table, while D and trimming were read from the DNA. This repertoire shows 40,000 to 45,000 clones, 90% to 95% found once; its top ten account for approximately 6%. The specimen was peripheral blood. The clonotype comes from a human donor in a cohort sampled during active COVID-19.

The CDR3 region is CASSYSQTGEAFF. In DNA, the CDR3 is TGTGCCAGCAGTTACTCTCAAACTGGTGAAGCTTTCTTT. This chain links TRBV6-5 with TRBJ1-1; D not resolved. The CDR3 is made up of 13 amino acids. Germline CDR1 and CDR2: MNHEY and SVGAGI. V lost 0 bases and J 7 bases, leaving 9 bases between the germline ends.